The sequence of this T cell receptor (beta chain) was determined in a study of control samples from healthy donors and cancer patients. Data came from immunoSEQ multiplex PCR; TCRdb stores just in-frame clones and leaves some out. The table lists under 450,000 clones, more than 80% of them singletons. The V segment lost 4 bases and the J segment 10 bases; nucleotides outside the gene matches: 4. The CDR3 totals 14 residues. Germline loops: CDR1 SGHTA, CDR2 FQGTGA. This sequence originates from a middle-aged man with head and neck cancer. The chain has TRBV7-3 and TRBJ2-1, with 13 bases that match TRBD2. The sample taken for sequencing was PBMCs. The CDR3 loop reads CASSWGLAGTEQFF. CDR3 nucleotide sequence: TGTGCCAGCAGCTGGGGACTAGCGGGAACGGAGCAGTTCTTC.